One TCR beta chain is described in this entry. At one end, the junction sequence differs from germline, possibly due to a read error. This record comes from a study of OX40 agonist ivuxolimab in advanced cancers. Profiling relied on immunoSEQ multiplex PCR, and the TCRdb table lists in-frame clones only, not all of them. The sample holds about 85,000 clones, approximately 86% seen once. This CDR3 spans 15 amino acids. Germline-derived CDR1 and CDR2 are SGHRS and YFSETQ. The source is an adult with an advanced solid tumor such as melanoma, head and neck, liver or kidney cancer. The material sequenced was CD4+ or CD8+ T cells sorted from blood, taken in a trial of the OX40 agonist ivuxolimab. V gene TRBV5-1 combines with J gene TRBJ1-1; the D gene is possibly TRBD1 (5 bases). CDR3 in DNA: TGTGCCAGCAGCTTGTTTGAGGGGCGGAACACTGAAGCTTTCTTT. This sequence encodes CASSLFEGRNTEAFF.